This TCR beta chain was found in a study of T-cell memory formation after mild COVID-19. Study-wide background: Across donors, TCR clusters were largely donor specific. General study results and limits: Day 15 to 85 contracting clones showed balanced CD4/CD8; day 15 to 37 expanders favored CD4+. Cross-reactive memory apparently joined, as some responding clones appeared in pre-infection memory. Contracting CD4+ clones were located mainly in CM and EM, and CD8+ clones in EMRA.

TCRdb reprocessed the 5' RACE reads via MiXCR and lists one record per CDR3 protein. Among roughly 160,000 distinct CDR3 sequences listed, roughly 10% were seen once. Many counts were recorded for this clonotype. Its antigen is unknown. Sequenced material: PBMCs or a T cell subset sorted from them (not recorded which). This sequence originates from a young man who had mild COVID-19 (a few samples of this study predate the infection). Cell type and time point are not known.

DNA for the CDR3: TGCGCCAGCAGCTTTGGGGGCCCCAATGAAGCTTTCTTT. This encodes CASSFGGPNEAFF. The V gene is TRBV5-1, the J gene TRBJ1-1; D possibly corresponds to TRBD1 (6 bases). The germline gives CDR1 SGHRS, CDR2 YFSETQ. V dropped 2 bases and J dropped 7 bases, with 12 bases sitting between them. The CDR3 length is 13 residues.